This TCR beta chain was profiled in a study of neurological immune-mediated disorders. The CDR3 runs to 13 residues. V was pared by 2 bases and J by 1 base, with 2 bases between. Unsorted libraries came from 2 million PBMCs stored at -80 °C. This clonotype was seen ten or more times. Each CDR3 protein is one row after TCRdb ran MiXCR on the 5' RACE reads. The table has some 77,000 distinct CDR3 sequences, around 9.9% seen once. This chain joins TRBV12-3 or TRBV12-4 and TRBJ2-2; no firm D call. Sequenced input: PBMCs. The clonotype was recovered from a man aged 45-60 years in good health. The CDR3 nucleotides read TGTGCCAGCAGTTTACAGAACACCGGGGAGCTGTTTTTT. This gives the protein CASSLQNTGELFF.